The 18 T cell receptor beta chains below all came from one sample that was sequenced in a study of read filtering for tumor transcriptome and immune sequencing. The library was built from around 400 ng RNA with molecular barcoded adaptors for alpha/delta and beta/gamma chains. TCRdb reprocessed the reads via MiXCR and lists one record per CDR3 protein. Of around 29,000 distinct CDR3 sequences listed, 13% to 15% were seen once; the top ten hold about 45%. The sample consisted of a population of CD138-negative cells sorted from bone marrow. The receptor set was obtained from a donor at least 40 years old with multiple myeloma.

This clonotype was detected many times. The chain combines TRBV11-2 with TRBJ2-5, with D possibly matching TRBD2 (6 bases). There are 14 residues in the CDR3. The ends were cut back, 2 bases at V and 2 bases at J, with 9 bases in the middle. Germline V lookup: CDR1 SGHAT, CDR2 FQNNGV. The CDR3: CASSLNGGQETQYF. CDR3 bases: TGTGCCAGCAGCTTAAACGGGGGACAAGAGACCCAGTACTTC.

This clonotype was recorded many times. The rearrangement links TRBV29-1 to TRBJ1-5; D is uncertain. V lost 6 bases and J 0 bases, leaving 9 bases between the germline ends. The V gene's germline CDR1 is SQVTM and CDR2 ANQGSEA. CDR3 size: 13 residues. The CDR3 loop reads CSVRGDSNQPQHF. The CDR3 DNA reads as TGCAGCGTCCGGGGTGATAGCAATCAGCCCCAGCATTTT.

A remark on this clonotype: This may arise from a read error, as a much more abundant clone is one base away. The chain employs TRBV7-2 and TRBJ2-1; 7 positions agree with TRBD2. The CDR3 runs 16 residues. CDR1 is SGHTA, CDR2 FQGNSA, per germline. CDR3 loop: CASSLGGGGIYNEQIF. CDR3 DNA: TGTGCCAGCAGCTTAGGCGGGGGAGGGATATACAATGAGCAGATCTTC.

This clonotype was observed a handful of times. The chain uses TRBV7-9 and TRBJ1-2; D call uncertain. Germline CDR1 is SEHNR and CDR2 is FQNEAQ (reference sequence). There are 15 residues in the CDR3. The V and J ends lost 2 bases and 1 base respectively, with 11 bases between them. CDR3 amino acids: CASSLTSTVNYGYTF. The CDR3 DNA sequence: TGTGCCAGCAGCTTAACCAGCACCGTTAACTATGGCTACACCTTC.

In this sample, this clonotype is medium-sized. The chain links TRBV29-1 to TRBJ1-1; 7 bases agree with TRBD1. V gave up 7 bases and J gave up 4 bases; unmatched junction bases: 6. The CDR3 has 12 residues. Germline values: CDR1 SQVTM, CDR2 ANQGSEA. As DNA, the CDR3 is TGCAGCGGGCCACAGGGGACCACTGAAGCTTTCTTT. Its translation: CSGPQGTTEAFF.

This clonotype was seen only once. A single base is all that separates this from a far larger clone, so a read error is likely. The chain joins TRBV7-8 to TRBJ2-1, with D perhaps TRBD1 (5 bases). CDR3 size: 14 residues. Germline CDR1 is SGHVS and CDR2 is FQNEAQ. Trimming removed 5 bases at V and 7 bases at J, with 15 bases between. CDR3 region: CASSGRVPWNEQFF. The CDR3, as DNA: TGTGCCAGCAGCGGCAGGGTTCCTTGGAATGAGCAGTTCTTC.

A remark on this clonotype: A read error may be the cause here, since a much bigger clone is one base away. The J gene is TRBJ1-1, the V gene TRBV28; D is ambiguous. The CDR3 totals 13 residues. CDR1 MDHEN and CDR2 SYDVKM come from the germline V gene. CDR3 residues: CASTSVRAIEASF. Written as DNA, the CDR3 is TGTGCCAGCACTTCCGTACGGGCAATAGAAGCTTCCTTT.

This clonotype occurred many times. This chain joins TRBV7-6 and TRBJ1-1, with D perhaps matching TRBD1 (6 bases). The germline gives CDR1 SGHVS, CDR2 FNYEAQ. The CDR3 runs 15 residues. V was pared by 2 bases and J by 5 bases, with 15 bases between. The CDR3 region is CASSLNAQGRTEAFF. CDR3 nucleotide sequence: TGTGCCAGCAGCTTAAATGCACAGGGAAGGACTGAAGCTTTCTTT.

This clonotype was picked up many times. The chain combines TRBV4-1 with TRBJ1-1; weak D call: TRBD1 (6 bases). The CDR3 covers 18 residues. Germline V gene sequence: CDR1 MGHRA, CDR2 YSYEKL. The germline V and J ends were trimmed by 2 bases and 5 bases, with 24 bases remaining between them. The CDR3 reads CASSQLVMIQGKVTEAFF. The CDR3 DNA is TGCGCCAGCAGCCAACTAGTAATGATACAGGGTAAGGTGACTGAAGCTTTCTTT.

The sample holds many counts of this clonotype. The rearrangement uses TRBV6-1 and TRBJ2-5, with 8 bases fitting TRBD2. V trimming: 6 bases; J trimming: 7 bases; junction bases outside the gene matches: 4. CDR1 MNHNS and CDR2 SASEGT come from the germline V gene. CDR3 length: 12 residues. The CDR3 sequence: CASRFGGGTQYF. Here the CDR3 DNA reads TGTGCCAGCAGATTCGGGGGGGGGACCCAGTACTTC.

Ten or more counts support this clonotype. CDR3 sequence: CASREGGQPQHF. CDR3 in DNA: TGTGCCAGTAGAGAGGGAGGTCAGCCCCAGCATTTT. V usage is TRBV19 and J usage is TRBJ1-5; D is unclear. With 6 bases removed from V and 6 bases from J, the gap between germline ends came to 9 bases. Germline values: CDR1 LNHDA, CDR2 SQIVND (reference sequence). This CDR3 has 12 residues.

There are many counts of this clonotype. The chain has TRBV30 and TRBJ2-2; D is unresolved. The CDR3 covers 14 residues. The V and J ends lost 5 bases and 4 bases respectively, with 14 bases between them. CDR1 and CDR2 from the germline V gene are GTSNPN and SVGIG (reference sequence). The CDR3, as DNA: TGTGCCTGGTGCTCCGGGCACCCCACCGGGGAGCTGTTTTTT. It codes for CAWCSGHPTGELFF.

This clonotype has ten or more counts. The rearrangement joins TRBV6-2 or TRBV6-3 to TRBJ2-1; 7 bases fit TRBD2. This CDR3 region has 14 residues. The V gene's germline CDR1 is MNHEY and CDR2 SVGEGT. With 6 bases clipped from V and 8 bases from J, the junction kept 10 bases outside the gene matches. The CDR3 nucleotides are TGTGCCAGCAGACCGGGCGGGAGTAGGTATGAGCAGTTCTTC. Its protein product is CASRPGGSRYEQFF.

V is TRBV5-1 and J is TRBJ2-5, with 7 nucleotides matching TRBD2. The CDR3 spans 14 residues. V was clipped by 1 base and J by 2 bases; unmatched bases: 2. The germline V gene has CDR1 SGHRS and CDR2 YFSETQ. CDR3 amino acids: CASSLSGRQETQYF. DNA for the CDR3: TGCGCCAGCAGCTTGTCCGGGAGGCAAGAGACCCAGTACTTC.

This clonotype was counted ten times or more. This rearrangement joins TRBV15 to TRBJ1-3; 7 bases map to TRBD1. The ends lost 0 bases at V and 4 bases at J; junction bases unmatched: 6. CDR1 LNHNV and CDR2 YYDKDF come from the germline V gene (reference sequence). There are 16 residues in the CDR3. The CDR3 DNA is TGTGCCACCAGCAGAGACACGACAGGGTACGGAAACACCATATATTTT. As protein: CATSRDTTGYGNTIYF.

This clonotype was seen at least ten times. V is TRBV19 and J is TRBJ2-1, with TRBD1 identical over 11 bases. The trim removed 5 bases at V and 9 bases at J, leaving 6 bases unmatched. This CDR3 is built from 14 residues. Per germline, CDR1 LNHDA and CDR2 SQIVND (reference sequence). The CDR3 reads CASSPQDRGPEQFF. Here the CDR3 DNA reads TGTGCCAGTAGTCCACAGGACAGGGGGCCTGAGCAGTTCTTC.

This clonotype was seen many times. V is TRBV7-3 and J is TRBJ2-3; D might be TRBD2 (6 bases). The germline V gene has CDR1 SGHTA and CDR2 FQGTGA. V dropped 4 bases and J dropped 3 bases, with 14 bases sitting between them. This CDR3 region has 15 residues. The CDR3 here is CASSSGSGWTDTQYF. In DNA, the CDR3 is TGTGCCAGCAGCTCCGGGAGTGGGTGGACAGATACGCAGTATTTT.

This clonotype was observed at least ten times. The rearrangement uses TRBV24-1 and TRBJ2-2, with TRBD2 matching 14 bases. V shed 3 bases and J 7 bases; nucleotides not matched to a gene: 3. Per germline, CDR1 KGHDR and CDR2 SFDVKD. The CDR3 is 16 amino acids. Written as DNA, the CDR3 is TGTGCCACCAGTGATGGGACTAGCGGGAGAATCGGGGAGCTGTTTTTT. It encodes CATSDGTSGRIGELFF.